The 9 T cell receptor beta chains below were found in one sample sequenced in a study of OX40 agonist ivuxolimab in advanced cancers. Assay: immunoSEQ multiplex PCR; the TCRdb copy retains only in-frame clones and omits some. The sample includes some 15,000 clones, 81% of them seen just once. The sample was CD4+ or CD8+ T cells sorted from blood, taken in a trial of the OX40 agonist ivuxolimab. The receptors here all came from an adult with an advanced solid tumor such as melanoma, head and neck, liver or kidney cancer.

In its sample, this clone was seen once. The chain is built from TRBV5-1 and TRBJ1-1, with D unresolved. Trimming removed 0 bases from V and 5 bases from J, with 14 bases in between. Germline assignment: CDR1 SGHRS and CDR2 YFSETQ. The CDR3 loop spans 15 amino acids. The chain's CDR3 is CASSLEVFGRTEAFF. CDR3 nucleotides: TGCGCCAGCAGCTTGGAGGTATTTGGGCGGACTGAAGCTTTCTTT.

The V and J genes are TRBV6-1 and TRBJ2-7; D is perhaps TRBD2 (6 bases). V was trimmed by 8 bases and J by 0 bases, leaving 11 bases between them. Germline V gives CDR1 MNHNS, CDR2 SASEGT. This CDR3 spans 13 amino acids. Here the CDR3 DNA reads TGTGCCAGCCGGGACTCCCTCTCCTACGAGCAGTACTTC. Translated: CASRDSLSYEQYF.

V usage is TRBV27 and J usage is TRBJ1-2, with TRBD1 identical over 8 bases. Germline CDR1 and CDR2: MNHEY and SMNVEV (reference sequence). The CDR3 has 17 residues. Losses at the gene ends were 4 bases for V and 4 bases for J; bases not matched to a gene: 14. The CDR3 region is CASSSDTGTGSGYGYTF. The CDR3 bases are TGTGCCAGCAGTTCCGACACCGGGACAGGCTCGGGCTATGGCTACACCTTC.

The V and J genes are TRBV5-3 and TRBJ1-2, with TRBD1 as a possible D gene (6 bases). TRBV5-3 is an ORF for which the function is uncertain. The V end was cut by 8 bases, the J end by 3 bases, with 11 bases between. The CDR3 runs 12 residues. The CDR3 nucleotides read TGTGCCAGCACAGCAGGGGACTATGGCTACACCTTC. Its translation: CASTAGDYGYTF.

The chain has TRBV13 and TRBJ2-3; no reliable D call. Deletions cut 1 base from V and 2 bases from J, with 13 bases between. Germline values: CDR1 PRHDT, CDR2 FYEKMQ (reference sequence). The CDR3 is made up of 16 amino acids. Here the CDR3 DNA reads TGTGCCAGCAGCTTAGTACCTGCTGACGTCACAGATACGCAGTATTTT. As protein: CASSLVPADVTDTQYF.

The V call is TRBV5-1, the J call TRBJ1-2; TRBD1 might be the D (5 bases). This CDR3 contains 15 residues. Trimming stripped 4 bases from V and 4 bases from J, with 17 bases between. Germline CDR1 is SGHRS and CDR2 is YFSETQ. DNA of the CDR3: TGCGCCAGCAGCCCTGGGGACGGAAACGTCTATGGCTACACCTTC. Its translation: CASSPGDGNVYGYTF.

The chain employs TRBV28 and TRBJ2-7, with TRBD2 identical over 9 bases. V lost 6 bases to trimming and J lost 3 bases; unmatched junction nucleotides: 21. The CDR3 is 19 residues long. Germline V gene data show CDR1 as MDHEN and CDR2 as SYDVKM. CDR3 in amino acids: CASRVRDSLGAGGNYEQYF. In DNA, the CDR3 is TGTGCCAGCAGGGTCCGGGACTCCTTAGGAGCGGGGGGTAACTACGAGCAGTACTTC. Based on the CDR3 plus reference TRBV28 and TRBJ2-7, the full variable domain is DVKVTQSSRYLVKRTGEKVFLECVQDMDHENMFWYRQDPGLGLRLIYFSYDVKMKEKGDIPEGYSVSREKKERFSLILESASTNQTSMYLCASRVRDSLGAGGNYEQYFGPGTRLTVT.

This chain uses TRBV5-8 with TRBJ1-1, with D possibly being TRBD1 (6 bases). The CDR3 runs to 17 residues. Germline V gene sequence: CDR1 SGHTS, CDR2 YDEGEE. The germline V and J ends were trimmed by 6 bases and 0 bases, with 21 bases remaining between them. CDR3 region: CASNYRDSTVMNTEAFF. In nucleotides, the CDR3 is TGTGCCAGCAATTACAGGGACTCAACGGTCATGAACACTGAAGCTTTCTTT.

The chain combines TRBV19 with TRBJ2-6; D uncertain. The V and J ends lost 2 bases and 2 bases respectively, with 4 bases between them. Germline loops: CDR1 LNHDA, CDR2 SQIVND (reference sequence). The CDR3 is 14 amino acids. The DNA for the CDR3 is TGTGCCAGTAGTATACAGGCTGGGGCCAACGTCCTGACTTTC. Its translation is CASSIQAGANVLTF.